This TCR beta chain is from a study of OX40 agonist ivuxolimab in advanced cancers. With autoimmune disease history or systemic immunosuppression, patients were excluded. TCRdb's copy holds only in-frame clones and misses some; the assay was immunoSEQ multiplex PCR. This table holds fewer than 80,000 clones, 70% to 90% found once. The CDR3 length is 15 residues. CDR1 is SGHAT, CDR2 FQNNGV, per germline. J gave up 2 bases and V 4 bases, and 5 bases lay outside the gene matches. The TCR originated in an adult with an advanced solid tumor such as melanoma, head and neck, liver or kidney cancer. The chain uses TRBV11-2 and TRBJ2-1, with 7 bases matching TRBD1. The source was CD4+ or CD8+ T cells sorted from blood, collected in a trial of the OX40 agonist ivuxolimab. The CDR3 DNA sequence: TGTGCCAGCAGCTCCACAGGGGACGCCTACAATGAGCAGTTCTTC. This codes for CASSSTGDAYNEQFF.